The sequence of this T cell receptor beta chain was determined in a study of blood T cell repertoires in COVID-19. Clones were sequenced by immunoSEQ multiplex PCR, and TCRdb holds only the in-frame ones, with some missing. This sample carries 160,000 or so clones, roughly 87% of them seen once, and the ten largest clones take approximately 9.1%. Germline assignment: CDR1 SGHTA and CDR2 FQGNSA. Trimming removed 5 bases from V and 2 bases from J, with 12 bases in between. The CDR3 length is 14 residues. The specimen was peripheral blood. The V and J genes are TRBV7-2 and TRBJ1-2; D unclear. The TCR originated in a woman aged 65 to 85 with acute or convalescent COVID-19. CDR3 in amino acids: CASSPHGGNYGYTF. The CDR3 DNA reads TGTGCCAGCAGCCCACACGGAGGGAACTATGGCTACACCTTC.